This TCR beta chain was found in a study of cytomegalovirus exposure and HLA in healthy donors. The PCR employed 60 Vbeta primers together with 13 Jbeta primers. The repertoire was sequenced with immunoSEQ multiplex PCR; TCRdb's copy has only in-frame clones and lacks some. The repertoire holds roughly 96,000 clones, with 65% to 80% as singletons. Germline loops: CDR1 SGHAT, CDR2 FQNNGV. The CDR3 spans 13 residues. V was cut by 6 bases and J by 4 bases, with 13 bases left in between. This clonotype was obtained from a female donor in good health and CMV-seropositive. This chain uses TRBV11-2 with TRBJ2-7; maybe TRBD2 (6 bases). The sample was PBMCs. DNA of the CDR3: TGTGCCAGCAGTTTCAGCGGGTCGTACGAGCAGTACTTC. Encoded protein: CASSFSGSYEQYF.